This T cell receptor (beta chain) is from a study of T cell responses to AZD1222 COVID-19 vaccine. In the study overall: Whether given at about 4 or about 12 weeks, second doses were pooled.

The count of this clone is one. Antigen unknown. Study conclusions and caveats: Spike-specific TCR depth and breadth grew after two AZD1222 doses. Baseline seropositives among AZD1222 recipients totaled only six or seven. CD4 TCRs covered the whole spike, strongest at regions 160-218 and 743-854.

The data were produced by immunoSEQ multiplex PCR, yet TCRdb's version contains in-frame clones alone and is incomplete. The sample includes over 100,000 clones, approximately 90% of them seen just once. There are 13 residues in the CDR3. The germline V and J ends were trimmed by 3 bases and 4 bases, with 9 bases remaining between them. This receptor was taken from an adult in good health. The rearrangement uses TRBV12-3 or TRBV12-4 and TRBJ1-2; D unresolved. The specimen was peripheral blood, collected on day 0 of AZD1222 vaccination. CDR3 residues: CASSFGVGYGYTF. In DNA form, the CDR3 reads TGTGCCAGCAGTTTTGGGGTCGGCTATGGCTACACCTTC.